Here is one TCR beta chain with its context. This clonotype was detected a few times. Its antigen is currently not known. No qualities accompany the bases; no much larger clone lies one base away. The V and J ends are trimmed by 0 bases and 3 bases, leaving 9 bases between them. From the cysteine through the phenylalanine, the CDR3 covers 14 amino acids. The only DNA kept is the CDR3, 42 bases in frame from the first base. Per the germline V gene (reference sequence), LGHDT is the CDR1 and YNNKEL is the CDR2. The data were obtained in a study of CD8 T cells in ankylosing spondylitis (dated 2017 in TCRdb). About the investigation overall: T cell receptor beta repertoires were profiled in healthy donors and ankylosing spondylitis patients so that disease-linked TCR variants could be found. Samples of peripheral blood were taken, and for ankylosing spondylitis patients, synovial fluid was collected as well. The full study cohort comprised approximately 23 ankylosing spondylitis patients and about a hundred healthy donors.

Overall study results and their limits: A TCR beta motif made up of several highly homologous amino acid variants appeared to be characteristic of blood from ankylosing spondylitis patients. Some motif variants had previously been reported in the synovial fluid and blood of reactive arthritis patients, which suggests shared mechanisms of disease initiation. According to the report, matched synovial fluid samples from ankylosing spondylitis patients were significantly enriched for the disease-linked clones. The disease-linked clones showed a CD8+ phenotype and occurred at relatively low frequencies in peripheral blood.

The data were produced on an Illumina HiSeq 2500. TCR beta libraries were prepared by quantitative 5'-RACE with molecular barcodes. Under the source paper's analysis protocol: To identify disease-linked TCR variants, a new computational method was used, one built on a probabilistic model of VDJ rearrangement. TCRdb ran its own pipeline on the public reads, namely fastp trimming at Q25 and MiXCR clone calling, and kept in-frame beta chains. Rows merge per CDR3 protein into single entries with the most common DNA and genes. TCRdb's processing, not the authors' own work, is the source of the V and J calls. This sample is represented by fewer than 250,000 distinct CDR3 sequences; roughly 18% of them were singletons. The leading ten clones occupy roughly 43% of the sample.

The sequence came from a male donor with ankylosing spondylitis. The chain is made from TRBV3-1 and TRBJ2-7, with a tentative D gene TRBD1 over 6 matching bases. The sample consisted of blood, either unsorted or a sorted T cell fraction (not recorded which). The encoded CDR3 is CASSQDPRGYEQYF. The nucleotide sequence reads as follows: TGTGCCAGCAGCCAAGATCCCAGGGGCTACGAGCAGTACTTC.